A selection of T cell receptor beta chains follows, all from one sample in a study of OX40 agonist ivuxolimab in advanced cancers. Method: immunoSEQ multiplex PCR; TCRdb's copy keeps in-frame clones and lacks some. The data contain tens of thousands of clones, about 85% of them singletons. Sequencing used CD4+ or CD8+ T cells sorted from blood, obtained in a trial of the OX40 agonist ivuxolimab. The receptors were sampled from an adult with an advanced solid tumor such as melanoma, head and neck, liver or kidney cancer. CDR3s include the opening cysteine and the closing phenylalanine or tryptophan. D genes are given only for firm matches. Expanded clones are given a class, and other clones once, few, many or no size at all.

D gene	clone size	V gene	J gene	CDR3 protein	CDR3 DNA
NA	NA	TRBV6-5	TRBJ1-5	CASSYSRSGEQPQHF	TGTGCCAGCAGTTACTCGAGGAGTGGGGAACAGCCCCAGCATTTT
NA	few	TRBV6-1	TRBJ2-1	CASSGGGTGYNEQFF	TGTGCCAGCAGTGGGGGGGGCACGGGATACAATGAGCAGTTCTTC
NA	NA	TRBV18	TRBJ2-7	CASSLGVSGGYEQYF	TGTGCCAGCTCACTAGGCGTTTCGGGCGGTTACGAGCAGTACTTC
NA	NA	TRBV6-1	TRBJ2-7	CASTGRGYEQYF	TGTGCCAGCACTGGTCGGGGCTACGAGCAGTACTTC
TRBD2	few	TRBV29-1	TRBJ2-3	CSVVASGRTDTQYF	TGCAGCGTTGTGGCTAGCGGTCGCACAGATACGCAGTATTTT
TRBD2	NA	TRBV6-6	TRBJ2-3	CASSPRSSGADTQYF	TGTGCCAGCAGTCCCCGGTCTAGCGGGGCGGATACGCAGTATTTT
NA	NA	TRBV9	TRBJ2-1	CASSVGDGRPNEQFF	TGTGCCAGCAGCGTAGGGGACGGAAGACCCAATGAGCAGTTCTTC
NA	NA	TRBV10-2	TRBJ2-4	CASSESIAKNIQYF	TGCGCCAGCAGTGAGTCCATAGCCAAAAACATTCAGTACTTC
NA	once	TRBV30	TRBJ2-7	CAWSPRIQGRYEQYF	TGTGCCTGGAGCCCACGCATACAGGGGAGGTACGAGCAGTACTTC
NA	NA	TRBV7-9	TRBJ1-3	CASSLGGSSGNTIYF	TGTGCCAGCAGCTTAGGTGGCAGCTCTGGAAACACCATATATTTT
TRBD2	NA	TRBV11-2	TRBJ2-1	CASSLVPLGGGRDEQFF	TGTGCCAGCAGCTTAGTCCCACTGGGCGGGGGGCGCGATGAGCAGTTCTTC
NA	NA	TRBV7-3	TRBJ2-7	CASSPAGSYEQYF	TGTGCCAGCAGCCCAGCTGGATCCTACGAGCAGTACTTC
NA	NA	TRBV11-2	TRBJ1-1	CASSLDPGQGEAFF	TGTGCCAGCAGCTTAGATCCTGGGCAGGGTGAAGCTTTCTTT
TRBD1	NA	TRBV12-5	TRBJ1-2	CASGLVGSGQGGYGYTF	TGTGCTAGTGGTTTGGTCGGTTCGGGACAGGGTGGCTATGGCTACACCTTC
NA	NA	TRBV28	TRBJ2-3	CASSPGWGSLRDTQYF	TGTGCCAGCAGCCCAGGGTGGGGTTCCCTAAGAGATACGCAGTATTTT
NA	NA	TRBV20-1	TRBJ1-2	CSASTGYGYTF	TGCAGTGCTAGTACAGGATATGGCTACACCTTC
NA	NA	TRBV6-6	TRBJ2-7	CASRAARQGVEQYF	TGTGCCAGCAGGGCGGCTCGTCAGGGCGTCGAGCAGTACTTC
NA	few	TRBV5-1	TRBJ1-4	CASSLRPSLLNEKLFF	TGCGCCAGCAGCTTGCGCCCGTCGCTGTTAAATGAAAAACTGTTTTTT
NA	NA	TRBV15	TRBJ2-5	CATSRDQGPQETQYF	TGTGCCACCAGCAGAGATCAGGGCCCTCAAGAGACCCAGTACTTC
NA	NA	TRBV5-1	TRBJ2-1	CASSLGRPSYNEQFF	TGCGCCAGCAGCTTGGGCCGGCCAAGTTACAATGAGCAGTTCTTC
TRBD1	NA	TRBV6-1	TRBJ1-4	CASRDGTGRIEKLFF	TGTGCCAGCAGGGATGGGACAGGGAGGATCGAAAAACTGTTTTTT
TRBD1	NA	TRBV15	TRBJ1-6	CATSRGPGGRYSPLHF	TGTGCCACCAGCAGAGGGCCAGGGGGTAGATATTCACCCCTCCACTTT
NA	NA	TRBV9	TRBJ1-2	CASSVATWENYGYTF	TGTGCCAGCAGCGTAGCTACCTGGGAGAACTATGGCTACACCTTC
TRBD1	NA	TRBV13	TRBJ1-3	CASSLAPTGTSGNTIYF	TGTGCCAGCAGCTTAGCCCCGACAGGGACCTCTGGAAACACCATATATTTT
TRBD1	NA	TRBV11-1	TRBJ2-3	CASSFTTGADTQYF	TGTGCCAGCAGCTTTACAACAGGGGCAGATACGCAGTATTTT
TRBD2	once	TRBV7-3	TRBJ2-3	CASSPGGPPDTQYF	TGTGCCAGCAGCCCGGGAGGGCCCCCAGATACGCAGTATTTT
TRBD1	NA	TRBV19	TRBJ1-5	CASTDRGISQPQHF	TGTGCCAGTACCGACAGGGGGATAAGTCAGCCCCAGCATTTT
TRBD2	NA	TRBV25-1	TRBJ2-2	CASSGLAGGPANTGELFF	TGTGCCAGCAGTGGACTAGCGGGAGGGCCCGCGAACACCGGGGAGCTGTTTTTT
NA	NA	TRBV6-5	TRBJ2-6	CASNRLGRPNVLTF	TGTGCCAGCAACAGACTGGGCCGGCCCAACGTCCTGACTTTC
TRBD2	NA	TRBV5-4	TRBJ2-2	CASSPTSGGAAGELFF	TGTGCCAGCAGCCCGACTAGCGGGGGGGCCGCCGGGGAGCTGTTTTTT
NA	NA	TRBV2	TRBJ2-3	CASSDPLGARGDTQYF	TGTGCCAGCAGTGACCCATTAGGTGCAAGGGGGGATACGCAGTATTTT
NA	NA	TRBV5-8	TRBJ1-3	CASSFTPLSGNTIYF	TGTGCCAGCAGCTTTACCCCCCTCTCTGGAAACACCATATATTTT
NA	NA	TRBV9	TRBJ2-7	CASSVAEGGGREQYF	TGTGCCAGCAGCGTAGCTGAAGGGGGGGGCCGCGAGCAGTACTTC
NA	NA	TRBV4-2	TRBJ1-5	CASSQGRGINQPQHF	TGTGCCAGCAGCCAAGGACGGGGGATTAATCAGCCCCAGCATTTT
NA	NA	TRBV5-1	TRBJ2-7	CASSPRQASSYEQYF	TGCGCCAGCAGCCCGCGACAGGCTTCCTCCTACGAGCAGTACTTC
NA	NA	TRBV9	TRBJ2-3	CASSVARFRDTDTQYF	TGTGCCAGCAGCGTAGCTAGGTTTAGGGACACAGATACGCAGTATTTT
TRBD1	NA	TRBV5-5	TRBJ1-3	CASSLGVGTGVGNTIYF	TGTGCCAGCAGCTTGGGAGTCGGGACAGGGGTTGGAAACACCATATATTTT
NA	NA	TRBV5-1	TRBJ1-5	CASSFGGAGSNQPQHF	TGCGCCAGCAGCTTTGGGGGGGCGGGTAGCAATCAGCCCCAGCATTTT
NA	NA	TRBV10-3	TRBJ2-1	CAIGSRNSPNNEQFF	TGTGCCATCGGAAGTAGGAACAGTCCGAACAATGAGCAGTTCTTC
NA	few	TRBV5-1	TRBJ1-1	CASSLAPWGSEAFF	TGCGCCAGCAGCTTGGCCCCGTGGGGGTCTGAAGCTTTCTTT
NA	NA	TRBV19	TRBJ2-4	CASERGVVNIQYF	TGTGCCAGTGAGCGTGGGGTTGTAAACATTCAGTACTTC
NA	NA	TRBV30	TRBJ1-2	CACPSGTSNYGYTF	TGTGCCTGTCCCTCGGGGACATCTAACTATGGCTACACCTTC
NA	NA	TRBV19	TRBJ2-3	CASSSGAGDTQYF	TGTGCCAGTAGTAGCGGGGCCGGAGATACGCAGTATTTT
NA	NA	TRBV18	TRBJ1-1	CASSPRDTNTEAFF	TGTGCCAGCTCACCCCGGGACACGAACACTGAAGCTTTCTTT
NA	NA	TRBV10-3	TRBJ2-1	CAISDYNEQFF	TGTGCCATCAGTGACTACAATGAGCAGTTCTTC